This T cell receptor beta chain emerged from a study of vaccination and CD4 T cells after COVID-19. Overall study context: Six males and four females, two Hispanic, made up the convalescents.

V was cut by 4 bases and J by 1 base, with 15 bases left in between. This CDR3 contains 17 residues. From germline, CDR1 is KGHDR and CDR2 SFDVKD. General observations from the study: Recorded median SARS-CoV-2-reactive clonotype numbers increased from about 20 to 38 without reaching significance.

CD4+ T cells that had been cultured provided DNA sequenced with the Oncomine TCR Beta short-read assay. TCRdb passed the PCR reads through MiXCR, listing each CDR3 protein once. In the table there are around 4,800 distinct CDR3 sequences, about 19% of which are singletons. Treatment noted: approximately 9-day PBMC culture with coronavirus spike peptide pools or control peptides (ViraFEST assay). Antigen-specific T cells were expanded with peptide pools by ViraFEST, and TCRs were then sequenced. Replacement of half the medium with fresh IL-2 medium took place on days 3 and 7. This clonotype was recorded a few times. Its antigen is undetermined.

The TCR sequence derives from a human donor who had recovered from COVID-19. The specimen was CD4+ T cells from blood, cultured in vitro. This chain joins TRBV24-1 and TRBJ2-2; D possibly matches TRBD1 or TRBD2 (5 bases each). Written as DNA, the CDR3 is TGTGCCACCAGTGACCGAGAGGGGACGGTGAACACCGGGGAGCTGTTTTTT. This codes for CATSDREGTVNTGELFF.